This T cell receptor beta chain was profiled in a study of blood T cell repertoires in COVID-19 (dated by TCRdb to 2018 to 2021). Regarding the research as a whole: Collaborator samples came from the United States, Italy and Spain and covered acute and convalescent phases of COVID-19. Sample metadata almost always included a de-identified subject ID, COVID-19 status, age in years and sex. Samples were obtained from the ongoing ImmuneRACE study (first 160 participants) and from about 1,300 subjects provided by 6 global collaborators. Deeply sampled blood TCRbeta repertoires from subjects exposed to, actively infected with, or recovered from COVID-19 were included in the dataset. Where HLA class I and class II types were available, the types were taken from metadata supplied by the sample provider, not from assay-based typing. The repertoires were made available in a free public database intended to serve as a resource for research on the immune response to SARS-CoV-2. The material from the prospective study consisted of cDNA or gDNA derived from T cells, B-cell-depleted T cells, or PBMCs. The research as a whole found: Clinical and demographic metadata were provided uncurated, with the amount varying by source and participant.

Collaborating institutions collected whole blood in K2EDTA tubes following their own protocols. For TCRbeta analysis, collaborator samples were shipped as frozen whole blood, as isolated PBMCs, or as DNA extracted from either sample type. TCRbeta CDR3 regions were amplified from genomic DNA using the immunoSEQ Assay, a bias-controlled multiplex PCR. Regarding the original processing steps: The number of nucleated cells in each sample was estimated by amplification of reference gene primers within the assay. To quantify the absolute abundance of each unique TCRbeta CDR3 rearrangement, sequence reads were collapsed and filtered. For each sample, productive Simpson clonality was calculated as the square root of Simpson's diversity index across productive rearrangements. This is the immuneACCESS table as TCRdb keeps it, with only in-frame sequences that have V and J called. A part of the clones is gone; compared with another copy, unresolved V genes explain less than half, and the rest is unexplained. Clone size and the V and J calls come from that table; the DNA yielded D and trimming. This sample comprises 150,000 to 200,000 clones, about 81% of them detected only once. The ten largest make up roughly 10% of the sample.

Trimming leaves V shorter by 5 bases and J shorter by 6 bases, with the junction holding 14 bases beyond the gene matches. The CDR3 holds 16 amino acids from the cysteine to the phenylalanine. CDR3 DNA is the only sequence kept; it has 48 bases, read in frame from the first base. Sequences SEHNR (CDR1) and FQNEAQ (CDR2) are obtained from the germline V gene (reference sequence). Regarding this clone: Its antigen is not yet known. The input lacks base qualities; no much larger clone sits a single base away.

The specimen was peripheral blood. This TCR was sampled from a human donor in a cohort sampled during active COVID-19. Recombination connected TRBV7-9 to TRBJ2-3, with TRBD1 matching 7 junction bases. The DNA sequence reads TGTGCCAGCAGCCTAACGTTGACAGGGATGTCCGATACGCAGTATTTT. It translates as CASSLTLTGMSDTQYF.